This T cell receptor (delta chain) was retrieved from a study of gamma-delta chains in newborns, infants, children. TCRdb repeated clone calling on the reads with CATT. This table has some 4,800 delta-chain clones, 38% appearing once. Trimming took 0 bases from V and 0 from J; bases not matched to a gene: 8. The CDR3 has 20 residues. CDR1 and CDR2 (germline): GEAIGNYY, EKD. The source of this sequence is a child who received the measles vaccine. The sequencing sample was made of blood. The V and J genes are TRDV2 and TRDJ3; 9 bases agree with TRDD3. CDR3 sequence: CACDTVLGDQSSWDTRQMFF. The CDR3 nucleotides are TGTGCCTGTGACACCGTACTGGGGGACCAAAGCTCCTGGGACACCCGACAGATGTTTTTC.